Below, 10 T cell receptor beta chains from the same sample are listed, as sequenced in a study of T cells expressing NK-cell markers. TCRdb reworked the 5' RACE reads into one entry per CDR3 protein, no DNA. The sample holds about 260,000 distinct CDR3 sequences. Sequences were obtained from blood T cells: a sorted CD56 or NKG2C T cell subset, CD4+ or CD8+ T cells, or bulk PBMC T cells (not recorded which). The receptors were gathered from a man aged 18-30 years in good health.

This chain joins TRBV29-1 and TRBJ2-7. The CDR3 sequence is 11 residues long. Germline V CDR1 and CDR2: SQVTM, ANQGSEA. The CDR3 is CSVFRGYEQYF.

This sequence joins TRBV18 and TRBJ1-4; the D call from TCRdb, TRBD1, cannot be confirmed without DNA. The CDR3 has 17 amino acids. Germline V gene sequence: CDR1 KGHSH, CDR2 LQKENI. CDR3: CASSPYDRTSTNEKLFF.

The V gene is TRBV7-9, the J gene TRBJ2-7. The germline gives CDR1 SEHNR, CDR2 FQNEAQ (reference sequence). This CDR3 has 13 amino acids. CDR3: CASSSQSSYEQYF.

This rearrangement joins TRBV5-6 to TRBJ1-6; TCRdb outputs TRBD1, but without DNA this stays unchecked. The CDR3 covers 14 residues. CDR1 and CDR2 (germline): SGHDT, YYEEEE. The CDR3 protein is CASSYRDINSPLHF.

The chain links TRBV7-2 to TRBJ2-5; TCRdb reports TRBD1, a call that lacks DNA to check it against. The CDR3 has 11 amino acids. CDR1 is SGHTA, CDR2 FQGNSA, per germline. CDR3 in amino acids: CASSLVQGTYF.

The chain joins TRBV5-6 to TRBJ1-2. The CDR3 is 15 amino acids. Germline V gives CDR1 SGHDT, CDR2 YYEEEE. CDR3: CASSLGHQANYGYTF.

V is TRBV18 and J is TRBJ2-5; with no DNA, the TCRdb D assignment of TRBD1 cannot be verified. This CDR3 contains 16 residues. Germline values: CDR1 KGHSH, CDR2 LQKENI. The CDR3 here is CASSRGTGTLGETQYF. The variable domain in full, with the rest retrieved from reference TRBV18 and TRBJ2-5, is NAGVMQNPRHLVRRRGQEARLRCSPMKGHSHVYWYRQLPEEGLKFMVYLQKENIIDESGMPKERFSAEFPKEGPSILRIQQVVRGDSAAYFCASSRGTGTLGETQYFGPGTRLLVL.

This chain's CDR3 is CASSQVEPLPEQETQYF. The chain has TRBV3-1 and TRBJ2-5. This CDR3 is built from 17 residues. Germline-derived CDR1 and CDR2 are LGHDT and YNNKEL (reference sequence).

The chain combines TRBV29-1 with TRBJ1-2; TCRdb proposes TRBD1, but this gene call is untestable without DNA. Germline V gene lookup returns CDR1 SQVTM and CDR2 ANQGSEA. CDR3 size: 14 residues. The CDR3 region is CSVAGGTGNYGYTF.

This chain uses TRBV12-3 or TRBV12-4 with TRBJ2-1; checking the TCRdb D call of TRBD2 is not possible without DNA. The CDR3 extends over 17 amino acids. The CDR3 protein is CASSRPTSGRFYNEQFF.